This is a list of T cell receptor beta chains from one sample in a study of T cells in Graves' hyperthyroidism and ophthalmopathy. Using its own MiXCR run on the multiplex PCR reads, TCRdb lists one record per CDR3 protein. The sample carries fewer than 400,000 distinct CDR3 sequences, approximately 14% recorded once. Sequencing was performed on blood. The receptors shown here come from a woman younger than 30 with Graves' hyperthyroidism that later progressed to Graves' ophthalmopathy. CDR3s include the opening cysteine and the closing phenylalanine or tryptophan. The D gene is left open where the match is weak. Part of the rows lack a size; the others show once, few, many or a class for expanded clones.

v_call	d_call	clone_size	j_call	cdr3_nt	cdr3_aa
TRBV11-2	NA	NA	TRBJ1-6	TGTGCCAGCAGCGTAGAGAGAAGGGGGGCAGGGAAGAATTCACCCCTCCACTTT	CASSVERRGAGKNSPLHF
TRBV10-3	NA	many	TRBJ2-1	TGTGCCATCAGTGAGCCTCCTGGATACAATGAGCAGTTCTTC	CAISEPPGYNEQFF
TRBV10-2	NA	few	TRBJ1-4	TGCGCCAGCAGTGTGACCGCTAATGAAAAACTGTTTTTT	CASSVTANEKLFF
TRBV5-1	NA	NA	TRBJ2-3	TGCGCCAGCAGCAATTCGGGGCGGGAAGGTCGTACGCAGTATTTT	CASSNSGREGRTQYF
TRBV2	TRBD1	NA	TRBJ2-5	TGTGCCAGCAATGGCAGGGGGATAGAGACCCAGTACTTC	CASNGRGIETQYF
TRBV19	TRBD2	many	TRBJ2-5	TGTGCCAGCACCTCAATAGCGGGAGGACAAGAGACCCAGTACTTC	CASTSIAGGQETQYF
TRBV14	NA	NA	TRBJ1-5	TGTGCCAGCAGCCAAGAGGTTTTGGGACCCCGGCCCGTGGGCCAGCCCCAGCATTTT	CASSQEVLGPRPVGQPQHF
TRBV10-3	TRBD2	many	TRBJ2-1	TGTGCCATCAGTGAGTCCGGGACTAGCGGGAGGGCCAAGGAGCAGTTCTTC	CAISESGTSGRAKEQFF
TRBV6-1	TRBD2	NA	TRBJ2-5	TGTGCCAGCAGTTCCACCGGAGGACTAGCGGGATGGGCGGAGACCCAGTACTTC	CASSSTGGLAGWAETQYF
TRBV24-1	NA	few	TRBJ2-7	TGTGCCACCAGTGGTGAGGGGTACGAGCAGTACTTC	CATSGEGYEQYF
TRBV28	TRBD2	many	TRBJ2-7	TGTGCCAGCAGTTTCCGGACAGGACTAGCGGGAGAGCAGTACTTC	CASSFRTGLAGEQYF
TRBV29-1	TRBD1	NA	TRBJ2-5	TGCAGCGCAACCGGGACAGGGGGTGGAGAGACCCAGTACTTC	CSATGTGGGETQYF
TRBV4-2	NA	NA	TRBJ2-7	TGTGCCAGCAGCCAGGAAATCCTGGCCTACGAGCAGTACTTC	CASSQEILAYEQYF
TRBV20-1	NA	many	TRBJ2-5	TGCCCCGGGCCTTTTGAGGAGACCCAGTACTTC	CPGPFEETQYF
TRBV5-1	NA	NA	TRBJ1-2	TGCGCCAGCCGTCAACGTGGTTCGGACTATGGCTACACCTTC	CASRQRGSDYGYTF
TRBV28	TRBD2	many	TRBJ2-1	TGTGCCAGCAGTTTGTCTAGCTTGTCCAGTAGCGGGAGCTCCTACAATGAGCAGTTCTTC	CASSLSSLSSSGSSYNEQFF
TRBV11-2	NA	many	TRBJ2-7	TGTGCCAGCAGCCCCCGGACAGTTGGGGGGTACGAGCAGTACTTC	CASSPRTVGGYEQYF
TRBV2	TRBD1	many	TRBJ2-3	TGTGCCAGCAGTCCCGGGACAGTCTCCACAGATACGCAGTATTTT	CASSPGTVSTDTQYF
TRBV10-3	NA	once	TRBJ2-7	TGTGCCATCGGACGGACCCCCTACGAGCAGTACTTC	CAIGRTPYEQYF
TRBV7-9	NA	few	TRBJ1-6	TGTGCCAGCAGCTTAGGGGCAGCCTATAATTCACCCCTCCACTTT	CASSLGAAYNSPLHF
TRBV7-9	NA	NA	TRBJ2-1	TGTGCCAGCAGCACAAGAAGGAATGAGCAGTTCTTC	CASSTRRNEQFF
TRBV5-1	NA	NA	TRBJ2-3	TGCGCCAGCAGCTCTTCCTCGGATACGCAGTATTTT	CASSSSSDTQYF
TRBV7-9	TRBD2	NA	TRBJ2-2	TGTGCCAGCAGCCCCTCCCGAGCGGGGACCTTTGGCGGGGAGCTGTTTTTT	CASSPSRAGTFGGELFF
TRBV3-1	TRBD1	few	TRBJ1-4	TGTGCCAGCAGCGCCCAGGGGGGGTACGGCGAAAAACTGTTTTTT	CASSAQGGYGEKLFF
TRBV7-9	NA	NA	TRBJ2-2	TGTGCCAGCAACTGGGGTTTCACCGGGGAGCTGTTTTTT	CASNWGFTGELFF
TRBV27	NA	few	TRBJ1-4	TGTGCCAGCAGTTCCAGGGTGACTAATGAAAAACTGTTTTTT	CASSSRVTNEKLFF
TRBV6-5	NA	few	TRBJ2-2	TGTGCCAGCAGTTACACCCCGGCCAGCGCGAACACCGGGGAGCTGTTTTTT	CASSYTPASANTGELFF
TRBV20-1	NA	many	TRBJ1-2	TGCAGTGCCTCCGGGGGGAACTATGGCTACACCTTC	CSASGGNYGYTF
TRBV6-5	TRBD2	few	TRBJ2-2	TGTGCCAGCAGTTACTCTTGGACTAGCGGGAGTACCGGGGAGCTGTTTTTT	CASSYSWTSGSTGELFF
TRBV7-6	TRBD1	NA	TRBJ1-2	TGTGCCAGCAGCTCCCGACAGGGGGGTGGCTACACCTTC	CASSSRQGGGYTF
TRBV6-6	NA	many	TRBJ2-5	TGTGCCAGCAGTTACGGAGAGACCCAGTACTTC	CASSYGETQYF
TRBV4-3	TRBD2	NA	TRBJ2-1	TGCGCCAGCAGCCAAGGCGTAGCGGGAGGGAGTTACAATGAGCAGTTCTTC	CASSQGVAGGSYNEQFF
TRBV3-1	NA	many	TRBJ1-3	TGTGCCAGCAGCCAAACTCTGTCCGGAAACACCATATATTTT	CASSQTLSGNTIYF
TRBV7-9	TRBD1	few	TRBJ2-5	TGTGCCAGCAGCTCGCCGGGACAGCATGGGGCCCAGTACTTC	CASSSPGQHGAQYF
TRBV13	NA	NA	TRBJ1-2	TGTGCCAGCAGCCTCTCAAGGACAGAAAGACACTATGGCTACACCTTC	CASSLSRTERHYGYTF
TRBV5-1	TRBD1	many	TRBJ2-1	TGCGCCAGCAGCTGGGGACAGGGGGACAATGAGCAGTTCTTC	CASSWGQGDNEQFF
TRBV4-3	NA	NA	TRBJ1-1	TGCGCCAGCAGCTACGGAGCGGGCTTGAACACTGAAGCTTTCTTT	CASSYGAGLNTEAFF
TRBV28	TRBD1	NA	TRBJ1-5	TGTGCCATCCGAGGACAGGGAAGGAAGAGCAATCAGCCCCAGCATTTT	CAIRGQGRKSNQPQHF
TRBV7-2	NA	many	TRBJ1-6	TGTGCCAGCGGACTGGTAGCAGCTTATAATTCACCCCTCCACTTT	CASGLVAAYNSPLHF
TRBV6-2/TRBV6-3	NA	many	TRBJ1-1	TGTGCCAGCGTTGACAGCGGTCGTAAAGCTTTCTTT	CASVDSGRKAFF
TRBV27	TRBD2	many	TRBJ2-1	TGTGCCAGCAGTTCAGGGACTAGCGGCATCTCCTACAATGAGCAGTTCTTC	CASSSGTSGISYNEQFF
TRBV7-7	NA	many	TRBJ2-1	TGTGCTAGCAGCGCATCGCGGGAATATGAGCAGTTCTTC	CASSASREYEQFF
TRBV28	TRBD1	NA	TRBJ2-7	TGTGCCAGCAGTTTTGTCGGACAGGGGTTAAGAGGTGCTTCCTACGAGCAGTACTTC	CASSFVGQGLRGASYEQYF
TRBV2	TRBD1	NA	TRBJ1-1	TGTGCCAGCCGGGACAGGGGTTTCACTGAAGCTTTCTTT	CASRDRGFTEAFF
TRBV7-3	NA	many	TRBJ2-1	TGTGCCAGCAGCTTAAGACCAGCGCTCTGGAACTACAATGAGCAGTTCTTC	CASSLRPALWNYNEQFF
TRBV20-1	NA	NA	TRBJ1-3	TGCAGTGCTAGTGACCGGGGGTCGGCTGGAAACACCATATATTTT	CSASDRGSAGNTIYF
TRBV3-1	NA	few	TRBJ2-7	TGTGCCAGCAGCCTCAACAACCTATACGAGCAGTACTTC	CASSLNNLYEQYF
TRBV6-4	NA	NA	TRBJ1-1	TGTGCCAGCAGCCACGGATCTGAAGCTTTCTTT	CASSHGSEAFF
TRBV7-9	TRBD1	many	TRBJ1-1	TGTGCCAGCAGCTTCGGACAGGCGAACACTGAAGCTTTCTTT	CASSFGQANTEAFF
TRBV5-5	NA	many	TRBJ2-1	TGTGCCAGCAGCCCCTTCACTGAGCAGTTCTTC	CASSPFTEQFF
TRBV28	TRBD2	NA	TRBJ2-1	TGTGCCATTAATGGGCAACCCGGGACTAGCGTGAGAAATGAGCAGTTCTTC	CAINGQPGTSVRNEQFF
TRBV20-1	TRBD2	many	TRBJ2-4	TGCAGTGCTAGAGGGGGGACTAGCGGGAGTTTCGACATTCAGTACTTC	CSARGGTSGSFDIQYF
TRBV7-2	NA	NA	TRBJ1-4	TGTGCCAGCAGCTCTCCGGGTCCACCAACAACTAATGAAAAACTGTTTTTT	CASSSPGPPTTNEKLFF
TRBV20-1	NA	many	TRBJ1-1	TGCAGTGCTAGAGGGGCCCTACGATCCGGGACTGAAGCTTTCTTT	CSARGALRSGTEAFF
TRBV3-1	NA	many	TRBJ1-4	TGTGCCAGCAGCCAAGAGGCTTTCTGGACACCAGATGAAAAACTGTTTTTT	CASSQEAFWTPDEKLFF
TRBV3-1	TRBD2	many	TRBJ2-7	TGTGCCAGCAGTGCCGGGACTAGCGGTTACTACGAGCAGTACTTC	CASSAGTSGYYEQYF
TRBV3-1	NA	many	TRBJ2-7	TGTGCCAGCAGCCAGACTTTCTACGAGCAGTACTTC	CASSQTFYEQYF
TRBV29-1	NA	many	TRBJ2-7	TGCAGCGTTGTAAGCCGGCGGGACTGGTCCTACGAGCAGTACTTC	CSVVSRRDWSYEQYF
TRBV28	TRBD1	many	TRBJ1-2	TGTGCCAGCACACCGGGACAGTATGGCTACACCTTC	CASTPGQYGYTF
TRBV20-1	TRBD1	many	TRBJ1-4	TGCAGTGCTAGAGGGACAGGGGATGAAAAACTGTTTTTT	CSARGTGDEKLFF